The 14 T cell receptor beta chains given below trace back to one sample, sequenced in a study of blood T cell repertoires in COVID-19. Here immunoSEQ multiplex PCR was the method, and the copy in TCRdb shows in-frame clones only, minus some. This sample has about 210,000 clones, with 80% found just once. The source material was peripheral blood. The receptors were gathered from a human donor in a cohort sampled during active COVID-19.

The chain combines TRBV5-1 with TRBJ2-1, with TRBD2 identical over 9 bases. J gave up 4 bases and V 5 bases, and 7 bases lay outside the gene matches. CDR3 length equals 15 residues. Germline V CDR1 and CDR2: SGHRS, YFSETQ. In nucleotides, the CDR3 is TGCGCCAGCAGTCAAGCGGGGGGCAGATACAATGAGCAGTTCTTC. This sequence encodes CASSQAGGRYNEQFF.

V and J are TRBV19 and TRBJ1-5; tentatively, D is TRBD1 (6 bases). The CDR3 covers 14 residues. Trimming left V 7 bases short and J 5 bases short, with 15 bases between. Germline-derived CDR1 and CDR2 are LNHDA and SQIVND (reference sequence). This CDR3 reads CASKRQQGDQPQHF. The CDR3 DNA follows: TGTGCCAGTAAGCGCCAACAGGGAGATCAGCCCCAGCATTTT.

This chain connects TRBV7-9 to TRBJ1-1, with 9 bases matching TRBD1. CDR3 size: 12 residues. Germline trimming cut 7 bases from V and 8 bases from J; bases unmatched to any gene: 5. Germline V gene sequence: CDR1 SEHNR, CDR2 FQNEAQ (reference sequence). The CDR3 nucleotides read TGTGCCAGCAACCTAGGGACAGGGGAAGCTTTCTTT. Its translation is CASNLGTGEAFF.

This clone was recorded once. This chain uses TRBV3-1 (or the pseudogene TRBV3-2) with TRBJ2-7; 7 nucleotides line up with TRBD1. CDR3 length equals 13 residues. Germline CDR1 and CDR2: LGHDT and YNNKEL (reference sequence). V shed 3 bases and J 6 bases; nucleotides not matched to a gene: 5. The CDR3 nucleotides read TGTGCCAGCAGCCAGTTTACAGGGGTCGAGCAGTACTTC. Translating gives CASSQFTGVEQYF.

CDR3 DNA sequence: TGTGCCAGCAGTCGACTTGGCGTAGCGGGGAACGGATATACGCAGTATTTT. Encoded protein: CASSRLGVAGNGYTQYF. The V call is TRBV21-1, the J call TRBJ2-3; the DNA was not used to check the table's D call, TRBD2. TRBV21-1 is labeled a pseudogene. The CDR3 has 17 amino acids.

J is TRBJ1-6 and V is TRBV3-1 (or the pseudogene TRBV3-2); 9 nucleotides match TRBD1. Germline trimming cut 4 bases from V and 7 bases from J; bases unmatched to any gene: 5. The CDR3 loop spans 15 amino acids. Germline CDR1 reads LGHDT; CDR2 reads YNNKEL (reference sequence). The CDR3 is CASSPLDRGNSPLHF. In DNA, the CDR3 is TGTGCCAGCAGCCCCCTGGACAGGGGCAATTCACCCCTCCACTTT.

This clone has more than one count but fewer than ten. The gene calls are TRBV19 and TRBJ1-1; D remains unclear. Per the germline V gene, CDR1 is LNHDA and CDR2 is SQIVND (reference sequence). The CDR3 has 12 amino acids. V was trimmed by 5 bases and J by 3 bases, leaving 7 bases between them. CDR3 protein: CASSERDTEAFF. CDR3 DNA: TGTGCCAGTAGTGAGAGGGACACTGAAGCTTTCTTT.

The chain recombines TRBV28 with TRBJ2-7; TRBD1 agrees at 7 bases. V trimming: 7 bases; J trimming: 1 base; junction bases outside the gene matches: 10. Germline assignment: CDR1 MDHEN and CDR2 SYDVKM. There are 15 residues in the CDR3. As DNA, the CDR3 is TGTGCCAGCACCATCGACAGGGCAACTTCCTACGAGCAGTACTTC. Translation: CASTIDRATSYEQYF.

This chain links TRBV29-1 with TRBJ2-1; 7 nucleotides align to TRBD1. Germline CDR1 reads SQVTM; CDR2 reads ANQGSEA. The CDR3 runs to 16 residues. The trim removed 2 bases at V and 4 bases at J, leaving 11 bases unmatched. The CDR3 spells CSVERGQSIIYNEQFF. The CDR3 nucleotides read TGCAGCGTTGAAAGGGGACAGTCTATAATTTACAATGAGCAGTTCTTC.

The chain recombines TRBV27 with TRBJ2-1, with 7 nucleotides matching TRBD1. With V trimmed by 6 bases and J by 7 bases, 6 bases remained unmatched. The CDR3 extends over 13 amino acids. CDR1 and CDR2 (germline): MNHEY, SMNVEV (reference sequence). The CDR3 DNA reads TGTGCCAGCAGGTTACAGGGGTGGAATGAGCAGTTCTTC. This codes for CASRLQGWNEQFF.

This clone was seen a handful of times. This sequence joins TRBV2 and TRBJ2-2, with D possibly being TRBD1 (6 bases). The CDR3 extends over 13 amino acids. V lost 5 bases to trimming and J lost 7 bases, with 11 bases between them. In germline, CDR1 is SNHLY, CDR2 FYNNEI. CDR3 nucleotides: TGTGCCAGCAGTCTCAGGGGTGGCGGGGAGCTGTTTTTT. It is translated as CASSLRGGGELFF.

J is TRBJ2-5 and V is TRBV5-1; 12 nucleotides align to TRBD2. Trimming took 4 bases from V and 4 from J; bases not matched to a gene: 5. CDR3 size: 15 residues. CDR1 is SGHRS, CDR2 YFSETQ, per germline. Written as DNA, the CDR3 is TGCGCCAGCAGCCCGGGACTAGCGGGTGCAGAGACCCAGTACTTC. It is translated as CASSPGLAGAETQYF.

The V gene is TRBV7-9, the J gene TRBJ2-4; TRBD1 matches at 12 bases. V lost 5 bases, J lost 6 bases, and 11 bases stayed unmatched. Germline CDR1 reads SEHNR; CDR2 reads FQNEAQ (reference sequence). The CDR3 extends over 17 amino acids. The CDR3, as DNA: TGTGCCAGCAGCCCGACGGGGACAGGGGGCCCGGGAAACATTCAGTACTTC. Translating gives CASSPTGTGGPGNIQYF.

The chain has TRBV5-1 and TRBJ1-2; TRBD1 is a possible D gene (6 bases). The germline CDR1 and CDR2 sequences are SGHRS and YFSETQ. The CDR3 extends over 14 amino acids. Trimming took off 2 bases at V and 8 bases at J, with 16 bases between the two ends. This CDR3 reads CASSLRGQTGGYTF. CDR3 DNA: TGCGCCAGCAGCTTAAGAGGGCAAACAGGGGGCTACACCTTC.